This T cell receptor (beta chain) appears in the sequencing data of a study of shared clonotypes between healthy human individuals. Study observations and caveats: It was the non-shared clonotypes that had lower generation probabilities than clonotypes shared by all four donors.

V was shortened by 6 bases and J by 4 bases, with 13 bases between the two germline ends. Germline assignment: CDR1 MGHDK and CDR2 SYGVNS. The CDR3 spans 14 residues. Comments on this clone: Its antigen is unknown.

Here immunoSEQ multiplex PCR was the method, and the copy in TCRdb shows in-frame clones only, minus some. The data show more than 1,200,000 clones, approximately 98.5% seen once. Sequencing input: naive CD4+ T cells sorted from blood. The sample's subset: CD45RA+ positively selected. The TCR was taken from a young man in good health. The chain uses TRBV25-1 and TRBJ2-1; D may be TRBD2 (6 bases). DNA for the CDR3: TGTGCCAGCAGGGGGGGAATTGGGTACAATGAGCAGTTCTTC. It is translated as CASRGGIGYNEQFF.